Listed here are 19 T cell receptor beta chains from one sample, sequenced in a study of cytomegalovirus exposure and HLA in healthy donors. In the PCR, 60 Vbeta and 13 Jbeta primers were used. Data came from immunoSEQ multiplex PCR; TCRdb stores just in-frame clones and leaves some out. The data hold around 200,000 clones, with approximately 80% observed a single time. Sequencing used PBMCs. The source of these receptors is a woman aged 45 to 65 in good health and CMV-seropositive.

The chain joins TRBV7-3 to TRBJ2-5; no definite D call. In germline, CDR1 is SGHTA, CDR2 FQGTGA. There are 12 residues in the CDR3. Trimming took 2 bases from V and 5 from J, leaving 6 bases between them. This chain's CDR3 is CASSLGDETQYF. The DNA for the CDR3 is TGTGCCAGCAGCTTAGGAGACGAGACCCAGTACTTC.

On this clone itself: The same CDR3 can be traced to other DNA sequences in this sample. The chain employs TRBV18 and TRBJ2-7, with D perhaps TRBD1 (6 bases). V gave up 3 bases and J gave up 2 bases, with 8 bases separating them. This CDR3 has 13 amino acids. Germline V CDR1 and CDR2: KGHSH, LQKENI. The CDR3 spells CASSPPGAYEQYF. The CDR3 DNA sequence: TGTGCCAGCTCACCGCCAGGGGCCTACGAGCAGTACTTC.

The DNA for the CDR3 is TGTGCCAGCAGCAAAAAACCCCCGGGACAGGAATTCACAGATACGCAGTATTTT. Translation gives CASSKKPPGQEFTDTQYF. The chain uses TRBV21-1 and TRBJ2-3; TRBD1 is taken as the D call from the table, unchecked against the DNA. TRBV21-1 is annotated as a pseudogene. CDR3 size: 18 residues.

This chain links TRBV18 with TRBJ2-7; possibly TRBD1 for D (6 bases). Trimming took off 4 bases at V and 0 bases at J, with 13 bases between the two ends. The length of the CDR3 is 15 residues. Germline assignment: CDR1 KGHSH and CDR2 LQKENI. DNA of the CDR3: TGTGCCAGCTCACTTTACAGGGAACTCTCCTACGAGCAGTACTTC. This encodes CASSLYRELSYEQYF.

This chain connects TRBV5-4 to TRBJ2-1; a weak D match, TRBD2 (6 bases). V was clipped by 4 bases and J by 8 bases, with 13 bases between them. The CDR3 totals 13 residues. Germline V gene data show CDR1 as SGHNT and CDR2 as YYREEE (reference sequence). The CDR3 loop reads CASSPLAMDEQFF. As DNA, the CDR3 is TGTGCCAGCAGCCCCCTAGCGATGGATGAGCAGTTCTTC.

CDR3 sequence reads: CASSPLGGGNYEQYF. CDR3 coding DNA: TGCGCCAGCAGCCCGCTAGGGGGAGGGAACTACGAGCAGTACTTC. The chain has TRBV4-1 and TRBJ2-7, with D perhaps TRBD2 (7 bases). The germline V gene encodes CDR1 MGHRA and CDR2 YSYEKL. V was shortened by 4 bases and J by 3 bases, with 16 bases between the two germline ends. The CDR3 is made up of 15 amino acids.

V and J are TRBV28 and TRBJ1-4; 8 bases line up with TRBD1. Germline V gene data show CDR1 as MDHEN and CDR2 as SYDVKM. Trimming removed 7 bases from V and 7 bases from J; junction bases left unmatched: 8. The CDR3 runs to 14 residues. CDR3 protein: CASTRTGRREKLFF. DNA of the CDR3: TGTGCCAGCACCCGGACAGGGCGTCGTGAAAAACTGTTTTTT.

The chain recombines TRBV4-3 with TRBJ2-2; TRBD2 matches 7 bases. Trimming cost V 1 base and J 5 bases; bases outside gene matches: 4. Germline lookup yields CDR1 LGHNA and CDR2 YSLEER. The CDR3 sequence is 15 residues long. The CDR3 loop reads CASSQGGGITGELFF. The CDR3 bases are TGCGCCAGCAGCCAAGGGGGGGGAATTACCGGGGAGCTGTTTTTT.

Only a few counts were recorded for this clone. The CDR3 DNA reads as TGCGCCAGCAGCCAAATGCCCGGGGGGGGTAACTATGGCTACACCTTC. Translating it yields CASSQMPGGGNYGYTF. The chain links TRBV4-3 to TRBJ1-2; D is possibly TRBD1 (5 bases). The length of the CDR3 is 16 residues. V lost 2 bases, J lost 1 base, and 14 bases lay in between. CDR1 LGHNA and CDR2 YSLEER come from the germline V gene.

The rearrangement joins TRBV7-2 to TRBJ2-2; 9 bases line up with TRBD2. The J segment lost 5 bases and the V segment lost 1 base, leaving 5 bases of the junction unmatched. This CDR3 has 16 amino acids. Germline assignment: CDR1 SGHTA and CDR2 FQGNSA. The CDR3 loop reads CASSLGRGGRTGELFF. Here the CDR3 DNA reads TGTGCCAGCAGCTTAGGGCGGGGGGGCCGGACCGGGGAGCTGTTTTTT.

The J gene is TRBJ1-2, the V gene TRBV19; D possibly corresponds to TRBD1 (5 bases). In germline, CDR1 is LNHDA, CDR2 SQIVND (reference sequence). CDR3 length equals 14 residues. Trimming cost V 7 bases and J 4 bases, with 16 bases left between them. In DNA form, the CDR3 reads TGTGCCAGTACCCTAATGCAGGGTGGCTATGGCTACACCTTC. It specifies CASTLMQGGYGYTF. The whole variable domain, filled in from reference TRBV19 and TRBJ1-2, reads DGGITQSPKYLFRKEGQNVTLSCEQNLNHDAMYWYRQDPGQGLRLIYYSQIVNDFQKGDIAEGYSVSREKKESFPLTVTSAQKNPTAFYLCASTLMQGGYGYTFGSGTRLTVV.

In DNA, the CDR3 is TGTGCCAGCAGCTTGGGGGGCCCGAACACTGAAGCTTTCTTT. Protein product: CASSLGGPNTEAFF. This rearrangement joins TRBV5-6 to TRBJ1-1; possible D gene TRBD1, 5 bases. This CDR3 is 14 amino acids long. V gave up 0 bases and J gave up 1 base, with 7 bases separating them. Looked up from germline, CDR1 is SGHDT and CDR2 is YYEEEE.

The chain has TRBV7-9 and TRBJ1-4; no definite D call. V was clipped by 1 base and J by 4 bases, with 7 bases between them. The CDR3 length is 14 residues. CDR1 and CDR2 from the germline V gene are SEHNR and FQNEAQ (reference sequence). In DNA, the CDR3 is TGTGCCAGCAGCTTAGGAGGGATTAATGAAAAACTGTTTTTT. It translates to CASSLGGINEKLFF. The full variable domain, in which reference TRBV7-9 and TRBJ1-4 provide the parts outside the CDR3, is DTGVSQNPRHKITKRGQNVTFRCDPISEHNRLYWYRQTLGQGPEFLTYFQNEAQLEKSRLLSDRFSAERPKGSFSTLEIQRTEQGDSAMYLCASSLGGINEKLFFGSGTQLSVL.

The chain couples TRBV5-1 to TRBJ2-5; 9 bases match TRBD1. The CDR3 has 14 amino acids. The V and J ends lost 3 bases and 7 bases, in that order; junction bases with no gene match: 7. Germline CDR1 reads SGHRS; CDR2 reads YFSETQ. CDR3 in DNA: TGCGCCAGCAGCTCCGGACAGGGGATAGGGACCCAGTACTTC. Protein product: CASSSGQGIGTQYF.

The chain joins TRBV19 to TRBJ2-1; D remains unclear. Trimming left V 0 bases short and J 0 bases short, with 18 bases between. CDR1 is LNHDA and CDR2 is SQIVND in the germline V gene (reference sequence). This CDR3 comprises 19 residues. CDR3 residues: CASSIESVGASSSYNEQFF. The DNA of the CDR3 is TGTGCCAGTAGTATAGAGTCAGTAGGAGCCTCAAGCTCCTACAATGAGCAGTTCTTC.

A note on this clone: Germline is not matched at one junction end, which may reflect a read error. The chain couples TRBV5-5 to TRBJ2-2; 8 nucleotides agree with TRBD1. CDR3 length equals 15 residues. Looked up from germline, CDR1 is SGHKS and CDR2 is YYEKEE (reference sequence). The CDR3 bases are TGTGCCAGCAGATTGACACAGGGGGTGGGCGGGAAGCTGTTTTTT. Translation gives CASRLTQGVGGKLFF. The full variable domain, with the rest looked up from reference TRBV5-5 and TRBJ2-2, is DAGVTQSPTHLIKTRGQQVTLRCSPISGHKSVSWYQQVLGQGPQFIFQYYEKEERGRGNFPDRFSARQFPNYSSELNVNALLLGDSALYLCASRLTQGVGGKLFFGEGSRLTVL.

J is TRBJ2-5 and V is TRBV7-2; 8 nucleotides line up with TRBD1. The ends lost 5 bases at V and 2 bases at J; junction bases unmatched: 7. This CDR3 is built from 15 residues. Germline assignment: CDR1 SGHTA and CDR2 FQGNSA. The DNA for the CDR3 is TGTGCCAGCAGCCCCCGGACAGGGAATCAAGAGACCCAGTACTTC. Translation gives CASSPRTGNQETQYF.

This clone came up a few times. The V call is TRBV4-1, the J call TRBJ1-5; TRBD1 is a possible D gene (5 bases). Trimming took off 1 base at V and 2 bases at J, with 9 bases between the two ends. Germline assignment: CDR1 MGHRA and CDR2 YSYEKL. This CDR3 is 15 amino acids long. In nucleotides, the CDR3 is TGCGCCAGCAGCCAAGTAAGCAGGGGCAATCAGCCCCAGCATTTT. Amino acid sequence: CASSQVSRGNQPQHF.

CDR3 in DNA: TGTGCCAGCTCGGAGGCAGGTAGCAATGAGCAGTTCTTC. Its translation: CASSEAGSNEQFF. The chain carries TRBV28 and TRBJ2-1; possible D gene TRBD2, 5 bases. CDR1 is MDHEN and CDR2 is SYDVKM in the germline V gene. V lost 8 bases and J 6 bases, leaving 14 bases between the germline ends. The CDR3 contains 13 residues.